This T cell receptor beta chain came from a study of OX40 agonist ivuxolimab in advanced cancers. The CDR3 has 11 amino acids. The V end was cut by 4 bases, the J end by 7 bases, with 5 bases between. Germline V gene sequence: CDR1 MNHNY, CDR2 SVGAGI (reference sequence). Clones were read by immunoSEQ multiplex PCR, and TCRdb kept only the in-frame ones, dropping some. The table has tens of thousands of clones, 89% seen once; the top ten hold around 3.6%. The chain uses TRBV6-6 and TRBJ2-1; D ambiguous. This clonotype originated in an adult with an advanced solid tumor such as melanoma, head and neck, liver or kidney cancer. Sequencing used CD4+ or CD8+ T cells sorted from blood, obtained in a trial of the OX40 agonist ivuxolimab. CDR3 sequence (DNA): TGTGCCAGCAGTTTTGTTAATGAGCAGTTCTTC. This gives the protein CASSFVNEQFF.